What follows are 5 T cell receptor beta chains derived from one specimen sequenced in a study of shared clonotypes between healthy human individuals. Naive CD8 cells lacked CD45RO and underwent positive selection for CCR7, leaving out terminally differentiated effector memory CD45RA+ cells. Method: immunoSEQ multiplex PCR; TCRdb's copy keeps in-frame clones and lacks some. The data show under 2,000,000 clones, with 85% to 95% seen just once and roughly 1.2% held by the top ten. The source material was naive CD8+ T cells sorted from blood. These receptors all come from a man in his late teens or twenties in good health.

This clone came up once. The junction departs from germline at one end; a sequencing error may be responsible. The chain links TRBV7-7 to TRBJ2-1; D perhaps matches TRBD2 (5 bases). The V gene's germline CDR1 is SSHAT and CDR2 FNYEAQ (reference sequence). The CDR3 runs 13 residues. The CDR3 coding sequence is TGTGCTAGCAGCTTAGGAGGTGATGGTGAGCAGTTCTTC. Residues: CASSLGGDGEQFF.

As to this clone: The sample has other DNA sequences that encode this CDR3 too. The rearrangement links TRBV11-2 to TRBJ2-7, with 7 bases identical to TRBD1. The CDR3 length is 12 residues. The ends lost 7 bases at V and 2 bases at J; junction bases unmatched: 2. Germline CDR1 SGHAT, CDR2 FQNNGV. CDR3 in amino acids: CASTDRAYEQYF. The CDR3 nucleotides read TGTGCCAGCACCGACAGGGCCTACGAGCAGTACTTC.

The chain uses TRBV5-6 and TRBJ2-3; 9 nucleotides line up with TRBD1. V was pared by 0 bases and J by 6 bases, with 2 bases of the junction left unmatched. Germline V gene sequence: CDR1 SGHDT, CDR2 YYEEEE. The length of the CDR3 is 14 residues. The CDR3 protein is CASSLGDRADTQYF. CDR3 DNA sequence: TGTGCCAGCAGCTTGGGGGACAGGGCCGATACGCAGTATTTT.

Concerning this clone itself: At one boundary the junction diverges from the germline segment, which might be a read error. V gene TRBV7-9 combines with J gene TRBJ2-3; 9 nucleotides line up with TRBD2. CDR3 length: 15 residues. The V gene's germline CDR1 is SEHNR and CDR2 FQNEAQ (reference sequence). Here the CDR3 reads CASSLAGLGADTQYF. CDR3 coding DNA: TGTGCCAGCAGCCTAGCGGGGCTAGGTGCAGATACGCAGTATTTT.

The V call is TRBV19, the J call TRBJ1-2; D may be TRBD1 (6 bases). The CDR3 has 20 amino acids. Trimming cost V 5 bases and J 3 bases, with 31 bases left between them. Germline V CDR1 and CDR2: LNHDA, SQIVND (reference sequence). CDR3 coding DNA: TGTGCCAGTAGTGTCCGGGACACCAACCCTTCAACCCTTCATGACTATGGCTACACCTTC. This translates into CASSVRDTNPSTLHDYGYTF.